A single TCR beta chain is shown here with its context. In its sample, this clonotype was seen many times. Its antigen specificity is not known. No much larger clone is present one base from it, and per-base qualities are unavailable. The sample comes from a study of T cells in Graves' hyperthyroidism and ophthalmopathy (dated by TCRdb to the late 2010s). Background on the whole study: Peripheral blood was sampled at the time of initial diagnosis, prior to any treatment. TCR V-J signatures able to tell the groups apart were searched for in a discovery cohort of 90 to 100 patients, of whom around 43 had Graves' ophthalmopathy and about 60 had stable Graves' hyperthyroidism. An independent validation cohort of about 20 hyperthyroidism patients and some 15 patients who later progressed to ophthalmopathy tested prospective prediction of ophthalmopathy. For training and testing, the 100 or so patients in the discovery cohort were randomly divided in a 7:3 ratio. The study also compared thyroid tissue and blood T-cell repertoires from several Graves' hyperthyroidism patients. After blood sampling, hyperthyroidism patients were treated with methimazole at a starting dose of 30 mg daily, and ophthalmopathy patients were treated with high-dose intravenous methylprednisolone. The paper describes TCR Vbeta CDR3 sequencing of 130 to 150 peripheral blood samples, made up of about 40 ophthalmopathy patients, around 73 hyperthyroidism patients and 17 progressor patients. Beyond this particular receptor, the publication reports: Most expanded thyroid clonotypes (frequency above 0.001) were also detected in blood, suggesting blood repertoires may reflect thyroid immune responses. A model built on a 13 V-J signature distinguished ophthalmopathy from stable hyperthyroidism, reaching roughly 88% sensitivity and 81.08% specificity in cross-validation and 80%/75% in testing. In validation, progression to ophthalmopathy was predicted by the model with roughly 71% sensitivity and 72.22% specificity, a median of approximately 7.1 months before onset. No statistical method was used to set the sample size in advance, and investigators knew the group allocation.

Moderately to severely active disease, a Clinical Activity Score of at least 3, a NOSPECS grade of at least 4, and a duration under 3 months were present in ophthalmopathy patients. Any patient with an uncontrolled infection, another autoimmune disease, pregnancy or lactation was excluded. Diagnoses were established on the basis of clinical symptoms, serum thyroxine and TRAb, thyroid ultrasound, and orbital computed tomography. PBMCs were separated from under 12 ml of fresh peripheral blood using Ficoll-Paque density gradient centrifugation. Total RNA was extracted with Trizol reagent, and quality was checked on an Agilent 2100 Bioanalyzer. Relative to germline, V is 5 bases shorter and J is 2 bases shorter, with 5 bases between their ends. The CDR3 numbers 12 residues from cysteine through phenylalanine. Only the CDR3 DNA stays, 36 bases, in frame from base 1. CDR1 and CDR2 are read off the germline V gene as SGHAT and FQNNGV.

The TCR beta CDR3 regions were amplified from the RNA transcripts. The first round of RT-PCR for the TCR CDR3 was performed with the HTBI primer set and the Qiagen OneStep RT-PCR kit. Libraries were constructed in a second round of multiplex PCR, after which size selection and purification were performed. Libraries were sequenced paired-end with 100 bp reads on an Illumina HiSeq2000. Regarding the original processing steps: SOAPnuke was used to process the raw data, removing reads that contained adapters or uncalled bases, had a mean Phred below 15, or lacked an exact match to the constant primer or identifier. COPE v1.2.5 was used to merge the high-quality paired reads, and each unique nucleotide sequence was defined as a clonotype. MiTCR v1.1 was used to align the clonotypes against IMGT TRBV, TRBD and TRBJ reference segments. Only V-J combinations with frequency above 0.0001, covering about 99% of repertoires, were analysed. The TCS score was defined as F50 (clonal expansion) divided by E x V (chaos), with BLOSUM62-based TCRdist calculated between CDR3 peptides within each V-J. Welch's t-statistics and random forest reduced 450 to 600 V-J features to fewer than 15, which were used in a naive Bayes classifier (R e1071). TCRdb's own reprocessing of the public reads used fastp at Q25 and MiXCR and kept productive beta chains. Identical CDR3 protein sequences are pooled into one entry, listed with their most common genes and DNA. None of the V and J calls come from the authors' own analysis; TCRdb made them. Across this sample there are under 600,000 distinct CDR3 sequences, with roughly 15% seen only once. 2.5% to 4% of the sample rests with the top ten.

The clonotype originates from a woman between 40 and 55 years old with Graves' ophthalmopathy. The sample taken for sequencing was blood. The chain links TRBV11-2 with TRBJ2-3; the D gene cannot be named for sure. The CDR3: CASSVLTDTQYF. The bases are TGTGCCAGCAGCGTACTCACAGATACGCAGTATTTT. Outside the CDR3, residues come from the reference TRBV11-2 and TRBJ2-3 proteins, so the full variable domain is: EAGVAQSPRYKIIEKRQSVAFWCNPISGHATLYWYQQILGQGPKLLIQFQNNGVVDDSQLPKDRFSAERLKGVDSTLKIQPAKLEDSAVYLCASSVLTDTQYFGPGTRLTVL.